This TCR beta chain is from a study of shared clonotypes between healthy human individuals. Study-wide background: Each donor's CD8 memory used one plate, CD8 naive two, each CD4 subset three.

Germline CDR1 and CDR2: GTSNPN and SVGIG (reference sequence). Trimming took 0 bases from V and 4 from J, leaving 6 bases between them. This CDR3 has 13 amino acids. Data came from immunoSEQ multiplex PCR; TCRdb stores just in-frame clones and leaves some out. The table records millions of clones, about 95% of them present only once. There were no recent acute infections or vaccinations among the donors, who were healthy HIV-negative adults. Everyone who donated was a Caucasian adult who lived in Nashville, Tennessee. Subsets obtained from CD4+ cells comprised CD45RA+ naive and CD45RA-negative memory cells. Details on this clone: Other nucleotide sequences from this sample produce the same CDR3.

The sample consisted of naive CD4+ T cells sorted from blood. Subset defined: CD45RA+ positively selected. This TCR was sampled from a man in his late teens or twenties in good health. The rearrangement joins TRBV30 to TRBJ2-2; the D gene is possibly TRBD2 (6 bases). Here the CDR3 DNA reads TGTGCCTGGAGTGTGGGGGGCACCGGGGAGCTGTTTTTT. Protein product: CAWSVGGTGELFF.